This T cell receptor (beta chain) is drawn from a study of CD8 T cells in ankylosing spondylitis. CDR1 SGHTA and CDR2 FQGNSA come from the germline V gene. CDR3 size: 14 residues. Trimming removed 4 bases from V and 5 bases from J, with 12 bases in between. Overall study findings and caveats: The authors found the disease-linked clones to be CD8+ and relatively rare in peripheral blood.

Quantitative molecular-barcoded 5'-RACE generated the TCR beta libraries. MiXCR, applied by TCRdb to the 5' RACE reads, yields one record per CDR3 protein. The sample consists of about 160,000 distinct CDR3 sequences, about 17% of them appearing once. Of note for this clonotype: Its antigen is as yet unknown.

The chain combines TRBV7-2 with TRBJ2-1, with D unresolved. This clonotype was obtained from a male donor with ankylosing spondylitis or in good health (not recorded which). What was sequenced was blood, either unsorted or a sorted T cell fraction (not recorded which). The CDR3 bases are TGTGCCAGCAGCTCAGTCGGCTTGGACAATGAGCAGTTCTTC. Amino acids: CASSSVGLDNEQFF.